This TCR beta chain is from a study of blood T cell repertoires in COVID-19. In the original workflow: Counts of nucleated cells, estimated from reference gene primer amplification, were obtained. Produced via immunoSEQ multiplex PCR; TCRdb's table is partial and in-frame only. V and J calls plus clone size are reproduced from that table; the DNA served to infer D and trimming. The data hold over 60,000 clones, with around 77% observed a single time. This clone was recorded a few times. With 0 bases clipped from V and 4 bases from J, the junction kept 1 base outside the gene matches. The CDR3 covers 16 residues. CDR1 and CDR2 (germline): SGHRS, YFSETQ.

The chain has TRBV5-1 and TRBJ2-1; 13 nucleotides match TRBD2. The specimen was peripheral blood. The source of this sequence is a man at least 80 years old with active or convalescent COVID-19. The DNA of the CDR3 is TGCGCCAGCAGCTTGGCGACTAGCGGGGGGTACAATGAGCAGTTCTTC. Its protein product is CASSLATSGGYNEQFF.